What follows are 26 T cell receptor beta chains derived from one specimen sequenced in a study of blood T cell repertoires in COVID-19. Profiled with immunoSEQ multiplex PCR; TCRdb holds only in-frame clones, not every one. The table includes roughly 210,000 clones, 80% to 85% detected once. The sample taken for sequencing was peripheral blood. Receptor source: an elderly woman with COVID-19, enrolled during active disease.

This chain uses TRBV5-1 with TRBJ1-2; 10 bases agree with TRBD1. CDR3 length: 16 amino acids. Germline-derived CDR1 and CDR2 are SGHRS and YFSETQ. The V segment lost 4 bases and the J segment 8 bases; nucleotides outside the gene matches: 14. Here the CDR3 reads CASSPTLTGGDLGYTF. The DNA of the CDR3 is TGCGCCAGCAGCCCCACCTTGACAGGGGGCGACTTGGGCTACACCTTC.

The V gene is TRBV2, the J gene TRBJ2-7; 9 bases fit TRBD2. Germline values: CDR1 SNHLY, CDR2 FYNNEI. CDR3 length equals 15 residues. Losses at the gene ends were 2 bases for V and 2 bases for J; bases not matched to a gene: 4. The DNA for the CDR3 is TGTGCCAGCAGTGAAAAGCGGGGGGCCCCCTACGAGCAGTACTTC. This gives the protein CASSEKRGAPYEQYF.

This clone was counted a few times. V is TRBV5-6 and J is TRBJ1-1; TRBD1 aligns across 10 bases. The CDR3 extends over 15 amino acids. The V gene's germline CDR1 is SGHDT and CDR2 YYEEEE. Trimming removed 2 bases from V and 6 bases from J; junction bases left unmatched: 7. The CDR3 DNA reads TGTGCCAGCAGCTTCGGACAGGGGGTTTCGGCTGAAGCTTTCTTT. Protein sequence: CASSFGQGVSAEAFF. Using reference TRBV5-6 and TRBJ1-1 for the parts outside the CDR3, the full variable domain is DAGVTQSPTHLIKTRGQQVTLRCSPKSGHDTVSWYQQALGQGPQFIFQYYEEEERQRGNFPDRFSGHQFPNYSSELNVNALLLGDSALYLCASSFGQGVSAEAFFGQGTRLTVV.

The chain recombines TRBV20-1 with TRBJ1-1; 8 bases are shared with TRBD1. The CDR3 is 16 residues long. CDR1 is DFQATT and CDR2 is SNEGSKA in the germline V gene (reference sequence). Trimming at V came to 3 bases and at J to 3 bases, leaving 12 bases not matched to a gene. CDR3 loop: CSASQGALWLDTEAFF. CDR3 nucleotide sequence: TGCAGTGCTAGTCAGGGGGCGTTGTGGTTGGACACTGAAGCTTTCTTT.

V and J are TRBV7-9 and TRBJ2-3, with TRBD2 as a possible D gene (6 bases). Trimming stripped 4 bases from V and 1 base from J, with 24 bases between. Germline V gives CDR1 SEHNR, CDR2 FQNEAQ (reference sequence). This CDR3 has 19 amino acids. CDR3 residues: CASSSIPAGTERRTDTQYF. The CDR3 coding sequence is TGTGCCAGCAGCTCGATTCCGGCGGGGACGGAGCGTCGCACAGATACGCAGTATTTT.

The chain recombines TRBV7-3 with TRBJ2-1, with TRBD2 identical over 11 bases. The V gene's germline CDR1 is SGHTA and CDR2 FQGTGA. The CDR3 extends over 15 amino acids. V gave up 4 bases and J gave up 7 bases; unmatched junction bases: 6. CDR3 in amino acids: CASSSLAGGVNEQFF. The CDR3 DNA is TGTGCCAGCAGCTCCCTAGCGGGGGGAGTAAATGAGCAGTTCTTC.

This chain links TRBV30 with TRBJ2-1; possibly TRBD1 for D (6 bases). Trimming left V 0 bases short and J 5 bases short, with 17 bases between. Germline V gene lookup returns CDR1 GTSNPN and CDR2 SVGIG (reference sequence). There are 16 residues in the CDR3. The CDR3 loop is CAWSVWGLAGNNEQFF. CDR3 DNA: TGTGCCTGGAGTGTATGGGGGCTAGCAGGGAACAATGAGCAGTTCTTC.

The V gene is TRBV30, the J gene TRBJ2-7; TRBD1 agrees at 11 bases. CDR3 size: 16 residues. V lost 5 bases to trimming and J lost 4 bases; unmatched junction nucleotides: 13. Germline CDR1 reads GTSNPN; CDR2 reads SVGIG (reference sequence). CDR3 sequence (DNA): TGTGCCTGGTCTAAACCGGGACAGGGGGTCGGTTACGAGCAGTACTTC. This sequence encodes CAWSKPGQGVGYEQYF.

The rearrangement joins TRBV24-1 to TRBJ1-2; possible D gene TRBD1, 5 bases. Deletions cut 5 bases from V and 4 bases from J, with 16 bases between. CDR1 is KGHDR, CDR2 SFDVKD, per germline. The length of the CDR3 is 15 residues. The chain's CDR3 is CATSGDSPTPYGYTF. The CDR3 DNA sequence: TGTGCCACCAGTGGTGACAGCCCAACTCCCTATGGCTACACCTTC.

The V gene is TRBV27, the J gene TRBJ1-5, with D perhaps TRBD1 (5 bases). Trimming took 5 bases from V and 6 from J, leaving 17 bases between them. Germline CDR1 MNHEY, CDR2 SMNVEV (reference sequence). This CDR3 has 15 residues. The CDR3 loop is CASSLWSQGSQPQHF. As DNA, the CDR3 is TGTGCCAGCAGTCTTTGGTCCCAGGGCAGTCAGCCCCAGCATTTT.

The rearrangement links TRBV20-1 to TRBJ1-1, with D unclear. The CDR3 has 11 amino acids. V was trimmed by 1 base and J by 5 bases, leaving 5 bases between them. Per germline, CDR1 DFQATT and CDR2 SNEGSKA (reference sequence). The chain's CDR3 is CSARGETEAFF. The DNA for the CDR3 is TGCAGTGCTAGAGGTGAGACTGAAGCTTTCTTT.

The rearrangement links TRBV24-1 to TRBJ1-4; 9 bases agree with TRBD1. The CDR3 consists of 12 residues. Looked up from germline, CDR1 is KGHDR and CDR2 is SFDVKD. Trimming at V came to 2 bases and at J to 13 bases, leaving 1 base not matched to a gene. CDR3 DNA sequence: TGTGCCACCAGTGATTCGGGACAGGGACTGTTTTTT. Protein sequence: CATSDSGQGLFF.

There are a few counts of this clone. CDR3 nucleotides: TGTGCCAGCAGTGAACAGGACTCTCGGAACAATGAGCAGTTCTTC. It codes for CASSEQDSRNNEQFF. J is TRBJ2-1 and V is TRBV2; D possibly corresponds to TRBD2 (5 bases). The CDR3 has 15 residues. The V gene's germline CDR1 is SNHLY and CDR2 FYNNEI. Trimming took 2 bases from V and 5 from J, leaving 13 bases between them.

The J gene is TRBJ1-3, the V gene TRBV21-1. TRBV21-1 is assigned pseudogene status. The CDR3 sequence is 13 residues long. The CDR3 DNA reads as TGTGCCTCCTACCGAGGCCCTGGAAACACCATATATTTT. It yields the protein CASYRGPGNTIYF.

The CDR3 region is CASSLPRRAGNNNEQFF. The CDR3 region has the DNA TGTGCCAGCAGTCTACCTCGGAGGGCGGGGAACAACAATGAGCAGTTCTTC. V gene TRBV28 combines with J gene TRBJ2-1, with D perhaps matching TRBD2 (6 bases). CDR3 length: 17 residues. V lost 5 bases, J lost 5 bases, and 22 bases lay in between. Looked up from germline, CDR1 is MDHEN and CDR2 is SYDVKM. Looking up the rest from reference TRBV28 and TRBJ2-1 gives the full variable domain: DVKVTQSSRYLVKRTGEKVFLECVQDMDHENMFWYRQDPGLGLRLIYFSYDVKMKEKGDIPEGYSVSREKKERFSLILESASTNQTSMYLCASSLPRRAGNNNEQFFGPGTRLTVL.

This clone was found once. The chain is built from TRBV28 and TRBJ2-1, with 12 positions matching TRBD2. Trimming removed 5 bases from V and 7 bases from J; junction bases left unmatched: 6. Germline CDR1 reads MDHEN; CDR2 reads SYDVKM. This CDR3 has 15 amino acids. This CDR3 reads CASSVPGLAGNEQFF. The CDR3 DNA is TGTGCCAGCAGTGTCCCGGGACTAGCGGGTAATGAGCAGTTCTTC.

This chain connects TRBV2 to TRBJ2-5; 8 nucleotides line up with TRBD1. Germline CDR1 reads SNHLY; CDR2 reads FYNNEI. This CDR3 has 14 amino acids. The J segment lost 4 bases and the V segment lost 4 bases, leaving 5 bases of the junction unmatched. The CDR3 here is CASSGQGAGETQYF. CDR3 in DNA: TGTGCCAGCAGTGGGCAGGGGGCGGGAGAGACCCAGTACTTC.

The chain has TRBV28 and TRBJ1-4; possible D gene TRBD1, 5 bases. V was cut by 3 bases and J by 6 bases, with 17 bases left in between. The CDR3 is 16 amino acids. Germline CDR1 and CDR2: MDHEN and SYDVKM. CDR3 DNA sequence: TGTGCCAGCAGTTTCTTAGCTGGGGGAGGATATGAAAAACTGTTTTTT. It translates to CASSFLAGGGYEKLFF.

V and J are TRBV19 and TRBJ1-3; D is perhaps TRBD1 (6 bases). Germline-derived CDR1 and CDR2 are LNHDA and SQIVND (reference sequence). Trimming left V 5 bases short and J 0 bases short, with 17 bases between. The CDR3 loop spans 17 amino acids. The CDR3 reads CASSFAETGSSGNTIYF. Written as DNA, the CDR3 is TGTGCCAGTAGTTTTGCTGAAACAGGGTCCTCTGGAAACACCATATATTTT.

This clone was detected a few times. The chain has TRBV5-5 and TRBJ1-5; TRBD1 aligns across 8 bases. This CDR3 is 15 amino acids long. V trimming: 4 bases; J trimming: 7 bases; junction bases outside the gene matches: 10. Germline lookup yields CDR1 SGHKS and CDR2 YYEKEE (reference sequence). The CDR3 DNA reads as TGTGCCAGCAGCCGCTCGCAGGGGGCGGTGCAGCCCCAGCATTTT. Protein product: CASSRSQGAVQPQHF.

As DNA, the CDR3 is TGTGCCACCCACCCGGACAGGCATGGTGGCTACACCTTC. Its protein product is CATHPDRHGGYTF. The chain combines TRBV6-5 with TRBJ1-2; 7 bases map to TRBD1. The germline V gene has CDR1 MNHEY and CDR2 SVGAGI. This CDR3 contains 13 residues. The V and J ends lost 10 bases and 7 bases, in that order; junction bases with no gene match: 12.

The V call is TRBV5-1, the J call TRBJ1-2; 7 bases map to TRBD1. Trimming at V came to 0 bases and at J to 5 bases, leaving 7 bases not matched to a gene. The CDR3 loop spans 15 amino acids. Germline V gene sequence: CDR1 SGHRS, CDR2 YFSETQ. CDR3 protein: CASSLGGGKAYGYTF. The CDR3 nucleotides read TGCGCCAGCAGCTTGGGAGGGGGCAAAGCTTATGGCTACACCTTC.

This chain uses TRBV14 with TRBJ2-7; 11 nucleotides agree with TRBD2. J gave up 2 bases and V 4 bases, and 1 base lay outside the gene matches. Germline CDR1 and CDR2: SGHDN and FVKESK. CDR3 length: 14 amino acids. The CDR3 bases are TGTGCCAGCAGCCCACTAGCGGGGGCCTACGAGCAGTACTTC. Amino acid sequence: CASSPLAGAYEQYF.

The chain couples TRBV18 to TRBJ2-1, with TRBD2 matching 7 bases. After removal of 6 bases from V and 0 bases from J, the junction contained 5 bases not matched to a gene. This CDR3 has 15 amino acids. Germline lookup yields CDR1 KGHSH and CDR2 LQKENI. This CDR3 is CASSSGLLSYNEQFF. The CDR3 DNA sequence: TGTGCCAGCTCGTCGGGACTACTCTCCTACAATGAGCAGTTCTTC. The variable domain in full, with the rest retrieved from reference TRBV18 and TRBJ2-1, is NAGVMQNPRHLVRRRGQEARLRCSPMKGHSHVYWYRQLPEEGLKFMVYLQKENIIDESGMPKERFSAEFPKEGPSILRIQQVVRGDSAAYFCASSSGLLSYNEQFFGPGTRLTVL.

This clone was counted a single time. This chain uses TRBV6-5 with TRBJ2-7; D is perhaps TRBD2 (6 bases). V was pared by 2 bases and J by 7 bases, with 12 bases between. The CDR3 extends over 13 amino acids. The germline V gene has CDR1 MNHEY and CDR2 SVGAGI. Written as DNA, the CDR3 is TGTGCCAGCAGTTACGCCGCAGGGAGGGAGCAGTACTTC. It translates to CASSYAAGREQYF.

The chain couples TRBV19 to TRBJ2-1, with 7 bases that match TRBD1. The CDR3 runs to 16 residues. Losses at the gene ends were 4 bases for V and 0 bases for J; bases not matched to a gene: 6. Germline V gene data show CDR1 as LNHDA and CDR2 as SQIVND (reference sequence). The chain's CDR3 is CASSTRQGGSYNEQFF. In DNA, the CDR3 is TGTGCCAGTAGTACAAGACAGGGCGGCTCCTACAATGAGCAGTTCTTC.